The entry that follows covers one T cell receptor beta chain sequence. The CDR3 is 14 residues long. Germline V gene sequence: CDR1 MDHEN, CDR2 SYDVKM. Trimming at V came to 11 bases and at J to 0 bases, leaving 5 bases not matched to a gene. This sample is part of a study of blood T cell repertoires in COVID-19. At the level of the study: Donors in the United States, Italy and Spain gave samples during acute or convalescent COVID-19. The analysed material was cDNA or gDNA that came from T cells, B-cell-depleted T cells, or PBMCs.

Patients at the Seattle site were enrolled during active infection and followed longitudinally. Source study methods: Reference gene primer amplification gave nucleated cell count estimates. Some clones are missing from TCRdb's copy, which holds only in-frame ones; the method was immunoSEQ multiplex PCR. That table furnishes V, J and clone size, whereas the DNA furnished D and trimming. The table lists fewer than 250,000 clones, 80% to 85% of them singletons. The chain employs TRBV28 and TRBJ2-2, with 8 bases lining up with TRBD2. Source material: peripheral blood. The TCR comes from a woman of 80 years or more with COVID-19, enrolled during active disease. Here the CDR3 reads CAVRREANTGELFF. The DNA for the CDR3 is TGTGCCGTTCGGCGGGAGGCGAACACCGGGGAGCTGTTTTTT.